The 16 T cell receptor beta chains listed next were all sequenced from one sample in a study of shared clonotypes between healthy human individuals. Repertoires were generated with immunoSEQ multiplex PCR, while TCRdb's copy carries only in-frame clones and drops some. The table has fewer than 350,000 clones, 87% seen once; the top ten hold 15% to 20%. The specimen sequenced was memory CD8+ T cells sorted from blood. The subset is: CD45RO+ cells pooled with CCR7-negative TemRA cells. The receptors originated from a young man in good health.

This sequence joins TRBV30 and TRBJ1-2; tentative D call: TRBD1 (5 bases). The CDR3 is 13 amino acids. Germline V gene data show CDR1 as GTSNPN and CDR2 as SVGIG (reference sequence). Deletions cut 2 bases from V and 5 bases from J, with 12 bases between. DNA for the CDR3: TGTGCCTGGAGTATGCCAGGGAGGTATGGCTACACCTTC. This gives the protein CAWSMPGRYGYTF. Variable domain in full (rest from reference TRBV30 and TRBJ1-2): SQTIHQWPATLVQPVGSPLSLECTVEGTSNPNLYWYRQAAGRGLQLLFYSVGIGQISSEVPQNLSASRPQDRQFILSSKKLLLSDSGFYLCAWSMPGRYGYTFGSGTRLTVV.

This clone was detected many times. This sequence joins TRBV4-1 and TRBJ1-2; no firm D call. The V and J ends lost 3 bases and 4 bases respectively, with 12 bases between them. CDR3 length: 14 amino acids. Looked up from germline, CDR1 is MGHRA and CDR2 is YSYEKL. The CDR3 DNA follows: TGCGCCAGCAGCCAGGGCCAGGAGGGCTATGGCTACACCTTC. This gives the protein CASSQGQEGYGYTF.

This rearrangement joins TRBV6-5 to TRBJ2-7; 11 bases are a match to TRBD2. V lost 3 bases and J lost 5; bases outside the gene matches: 3. CDR1 is MNHEY, CDR2 SVGAGI, per germline. CDR3 length equals 14 residues. The CDR3 protein is CASSYSLAGDEQYF. DNA for the CDR3: TGTGCCAGCAGTTATTCACTAGCGGGGGACGAGCAGTACTTC.

This chain joins TRBV10-3 and TRBJ2-3, with a possible D match to TRBD1 (5 bases). CDR3 size: 16 residues. Trimming shortened V by 3 bases and J by 2 bases, and 15 bases separated the two germline ends. Germline V gives CDR1 ENHRY, CDR2 SYGVKD. CDR3 bases: TGTGCCATCAGTGACCCTGGGGCAGGGAACACAGATACGCAGTATTTT. Translation gives CAISDPGAGNTDTQYF.

The chain has TRBV21-1 and TRBJ1-2. TRBV21-1 is assigned pseudogene status. CDR3 length equals 13 residues. CDR3 in DNA: TGTGCCAGCAGCAAAGATACAGAGGAGGGCCAGTCATTC. Translating it yields CASSKDTEEGQSF.

Points on this clone: Other nucleotide sequences in the sample specify the same CDR3. The J gene is TRBJ2-7, the V gene TRBV6-1; 10 nucleotides align to TRBD1. The CDR3 has 14 residues. Germline-derived CDR1 and CDR2 are MNHNS and SASEGT. Germline trimming cut 1 base from V and 4 bases from J; bases unmatched to any gene: 1. CDR3 region: CASSEGTGGYEQYF. The CDR3 nucleotides are TGTGCCAGCAGTGAAGGGACAGGGGGGTACGAGCAGTACTTC.

The J gene is TRBJ1-1, the V gene TRBV4-3; maybe TRBD1 (5 bases). CDR3 length equals 14 residues. Germline loops: CDR1 LGHNA, CDR2 YSLEER. With 0 bases removed from V and 5 bases from J, the gap between germline ends came to 10 bases. The CDR3 DNA reads TGCGCCAGCAGCCAAGATTGGGGGGTGACTGAAGCTTTCTTT. It encodes CASSQDWGVTEAFF.

The chain combines TRBV7-2 with TRBJ1-5; D remains ambiguous. CDR3 length equals 13 residues. Germline CDR1 reads SGHTA; CDR2 reads FQGNSA. V was shortened by 2 bases and J by 6 bases, with 8 bases between the two germline ends. The DNA of the CDR3 is TGTGCCAGCAGCTTACAAGCTTGTCAGCCCCAGCATTTT. Translation: CASSLQACQPQHF.

This chain joins TRBV4-1 and TRBJ2-7; D remains ambiguous. The CDR3 extends over 14 amino acids. V dropped 1 base and J dropped 3 bases, with 10 bases sitting between them. Looked up from germline, CDR1 is MGHRA and CDR2 is YSYEKL. Written as DNA, the CDR3 is TGCGCCAGCAGCCAAGTCCACCGAGACTACGAGCAGTACTTC. This translates into CASSQVHRDYEQYF.

The chain joins TRBV9 to TRBJ2-3; maybe TRBD2 (5 bases). The CDR3 spans 17 residues. Germline V gene lookup returns CDR1 SGDLS and CDR2 YYNGEE. Deletions cut 3 bases from V and 2 bases from J, with 19 bases between. For the CDR3, the DNA is TGTGCCAGCAGCGACGATCTAGCTCCCAGAGACACAGATACGCAGTATTTT. Its protein is CASSDDLAPRDTDTQYF.

The rearrangement uses TRBV5-4 and TRBJ1-6, with a weak D call TRBD1 (6 bases). CDR1 and CDR2 from the germline V gene are SGHNT and YYREEE (reference sequence). The CDR3 has 16 residues. V was cut by 3 bases and J by 3 bases, with 13 bases left in between. Here the CDR3 reads CASSYRAGDYNSPLHF. The CDR3 DNA sequence: TGTGCCAGCAGCTACAGGGCCGGTGACTATAATTCACCCCTCCACTTT.

The chain is built from TRBV30 and TRBJ2-3; D gene uncertain. The V and J ends lost 0 bases and 1 base respectively, with 11 bases between them. CDR1 is GTSNPN and CDR2 is SVGIG in the germline V gene (reference sequence). The CDR3 has 15 amino acids. CDR3 in amino acids: CAWSVKAGGTDTQYF. DNA for the CDR3: TGTGCCTGGAGTGTTAAGGCTGGGGGCACAGATACGCAGTATTTT.

The chain employs TRBV4-2 and TRBJ2-7; D is perhaps TRBD2 (7 bases). This CDR3 has 18 residues. Germline V CDR1 and CDR2: LGHNA, YNFKEQ. The V end was cut by 1 base, the J end by 1 base, with 20 bases between. The CDR3 here is CASSQGLTAGASSYEQYF. The CDR3 nucleotides are TGTGCCAGCAGCCAAGGTTTAACGGCGGGGGCTTCATCCTACGAGCAGTACTTC.

CDR3 protein: CASRTALNEQFF. CDR3 sequence (DNA): TGTGCCAGCAGGACAGCGCTCAATGAGCAGTTCTTC. The chain is built from TRBV27 and TRBJ2-1; D perhaps matches TRBD1 (5 bases). V lost 6 bases and J lost 6, with 9 bases in between. The CDR3 runs to 12 residues. CDR1 MNHEY and CDR2 SMNVEV come from the germline V gene (reference sequence).

The chain joins TRBV5-6 to TRBJ1-6; D remains unclear. Trimming cost V 5 bases and J 8 bases, with 14 bases left between them. The CDR3 covers 14 residues. Germline V lookup: CDR1 SGHDT, CDR2 YYEEEE. This CDR3 reads CASSPTPEDSPLHF. CDR3 in DNA: TGTGCCAGCAGTCCGACGCCGGAGGATTCACCCCTCCACTTT.

V is TRBV9 and J is TRBJ1-1, with TRBD1 identical over 10 bases. After removal of 3 bases from V and 4 bases from J, the junction contained 3 bases not matched to a gene. Germline assignment: CDR1 SGDLS and CDR2 YYNGEE. This CDR3 spans 14 amino acids. This CDR3 reads CASSEDRGSTEAFF. The CDR3, as DNA: TGTGCCAGCAGCGAGGACAGGGGGAGCACTGAAGCTTTCTTT.